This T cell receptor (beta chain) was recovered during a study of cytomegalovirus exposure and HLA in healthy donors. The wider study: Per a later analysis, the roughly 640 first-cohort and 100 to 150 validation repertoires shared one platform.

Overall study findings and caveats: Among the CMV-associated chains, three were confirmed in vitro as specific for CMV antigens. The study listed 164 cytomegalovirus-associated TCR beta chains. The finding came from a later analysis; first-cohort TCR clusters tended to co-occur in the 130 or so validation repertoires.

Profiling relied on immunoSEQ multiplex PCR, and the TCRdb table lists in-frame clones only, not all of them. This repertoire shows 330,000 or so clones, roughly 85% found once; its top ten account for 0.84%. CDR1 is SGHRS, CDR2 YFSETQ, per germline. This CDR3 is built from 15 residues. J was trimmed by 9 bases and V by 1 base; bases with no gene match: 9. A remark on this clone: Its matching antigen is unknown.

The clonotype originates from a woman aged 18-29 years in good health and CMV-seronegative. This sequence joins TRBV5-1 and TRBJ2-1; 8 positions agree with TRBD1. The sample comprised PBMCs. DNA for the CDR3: TGCGCCAGCAGCTTGAGGACAGGGTCATGGGGTGAGCAGTTCTTC. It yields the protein CASSLRTGSWGEQFF.